Presented here are 3 T cell receptor beta chains from one specimen sequenced in a study of cytomegalovirus exposure and HLA in healthy donors. PCR involved 60 Vbeta and 13 Jbeta primers. This table comes from immunoSEQ multiplex PCR, and its TCRdb copy is limited to in-frame clones, with some not included. The sample shows over 100,000 clones, less than 65% of them seen only once. Sequenced input: PBMCs. These receptor sequences come from a man aged 35-49 years in good health and CMV-seropositive.

V gene TRBV2 combines with J gene TRBJ2-1; 7 bases line up with TRBD2. The V segment lost 8 bases and the J segment 4 bases; nucleotides outside the gene matches: 8. The CDR3 loop spans 14 amino acids. Germline loops: CDR1 SNHLY, CDR2 FYNNEI. In DNA form, the CDR3 reads TGTGCCAGCCGGGAGGAGGGCCCGTACAATGAGCAGTTCTTC. As protein: CASREEGPYNEQFF.

The gene calls are TRBV6-6 and TRBJ2-1, with D maybe TRBD1 (5 bases). This CDR3 is 13 amino acids long. CDR1 is MNHNY and CDR2 is SVGAGI in the germline V gene (reference sequence). V shed 5 bases and J shed 6 bases, with 11 bases lying between them. The CDR3: CASSPQGGNEQFF. As DNA, the CDR3 is TGTGCCAGCAGTCCGCAGGGTGGCAATGAGCAGTTCTTC.

This clone has a handful of counts. The chain has TRBV2 and TRBJ2-3; D is possibly TRBD2 (5 bases). Germline V CDR1 and CDR2: SNHLY, FYNNEI. The CDR3 extends over 17 amino acids. The germline V and J ends were trimmed by 3 bases and 4 bases, with 20 bases remaining between them. CDR3: CASSEQSGINTPDTQYF. The CDR3 DNA sequence: TGTGCCAGCAGTGAGCAATCGGGGATTAACACACCAGATACGCAGTATTTT.